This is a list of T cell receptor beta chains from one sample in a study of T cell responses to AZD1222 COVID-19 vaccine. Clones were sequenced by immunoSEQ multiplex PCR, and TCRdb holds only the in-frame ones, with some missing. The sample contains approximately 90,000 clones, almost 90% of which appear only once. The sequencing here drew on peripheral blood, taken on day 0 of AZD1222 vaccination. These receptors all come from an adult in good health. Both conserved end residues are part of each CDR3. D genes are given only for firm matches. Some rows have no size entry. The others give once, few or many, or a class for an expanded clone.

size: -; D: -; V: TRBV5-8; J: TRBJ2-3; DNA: TGTGCCAGCAGCTTTAATAATCTAGCAGTAAGCACAGATACGCAGTATTTT; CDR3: CASSFNNLAVSTDTQYF
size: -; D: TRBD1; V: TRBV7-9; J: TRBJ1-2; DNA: TGTGCCAGCAGCCGGGAGACAGGGTTCGGATATGGCTACACCTTC; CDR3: CASSRETGFGYGYTF
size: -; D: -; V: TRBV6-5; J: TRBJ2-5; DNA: TGTGCCAGCAGCTTTAGTAGGGTAGAGACCCAGTACTTC; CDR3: CASSFSRVETQYF
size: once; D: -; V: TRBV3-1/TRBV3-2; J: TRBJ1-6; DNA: TGTGCCAGCAGCCAAGGTCTTTCACCCCTCCACTTT; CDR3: CASSQGLSPLHF
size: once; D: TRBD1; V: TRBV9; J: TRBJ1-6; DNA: TGTGCCAGCAGCGACAGGGGTTCACCCCTCCACTTT; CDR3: CASSDRGSPLHF
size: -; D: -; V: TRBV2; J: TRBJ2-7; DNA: TGTGCCAGCAGGTCGGGGGATCTTCTGGGGGACGAGCAGTACTTC; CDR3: CASRSGDLLGDEQYF
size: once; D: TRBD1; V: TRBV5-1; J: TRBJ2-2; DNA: TGCGCCAGCAGCTTTGGCCAGGGACAGGGAAACACCGGGGAGCTGTTTTTT; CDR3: CASSFGQGQGNTGELFF
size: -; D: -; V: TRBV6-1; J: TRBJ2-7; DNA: TGTGCCAGCAGTGAATGGGCAGGGCACTACGAGCAGTACTTC; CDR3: CASSEWAGHYEQYF
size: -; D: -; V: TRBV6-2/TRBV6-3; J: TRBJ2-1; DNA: TGTGCCAGCAGCGATACGAGGGGGGGTTCCTACAATGAGCAGTTCTTC; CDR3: CASSDTRGGSYNEQFF
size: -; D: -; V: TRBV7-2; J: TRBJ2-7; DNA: TGTGCCAGCAGCTTAGCGCCCGGGAGAGCGTACGAGCAGTACTTC; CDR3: CASSLAPGRAYEQYF
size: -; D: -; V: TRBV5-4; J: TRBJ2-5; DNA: TGTGCCAGCAGTGTCCAGGAGCCGGAGACCCAGTACTTC; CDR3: CASSVQEPETQYF
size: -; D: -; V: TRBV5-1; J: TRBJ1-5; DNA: TGCGCCAGCAGCCCCACCCCGAGCAATCAGCCCCAGCATTTT; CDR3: CASSPTPSNQPQHF
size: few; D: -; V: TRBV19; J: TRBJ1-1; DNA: TGTGCCAGTAGTATCAGGAACACTGAAGCTTTCTTT; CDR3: CASSIRNTEAFF
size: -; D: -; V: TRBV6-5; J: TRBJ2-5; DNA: TGTGCCAGCAGTTACGACAGGCAAGAGACCCAGTACTTC; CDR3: CASSYDRQETQYF
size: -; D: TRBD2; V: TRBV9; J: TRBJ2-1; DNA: TGTGCCAGCAGTCTGACTAGCGGGCGGGTTAATGAGCAGTTCTTC; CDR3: CASSLTSGRVNEQFF
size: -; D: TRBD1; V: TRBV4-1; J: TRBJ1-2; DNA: TGCGCCAGCAGCAATCCGGGACAGGGAGACTATGGCTACACCTTC; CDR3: CASSNPGQGDYGYTF
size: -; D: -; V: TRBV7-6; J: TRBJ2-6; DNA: TGTGCCAGCAGCTTAGAAGAGGGCTCTGGGGCCAACGTCCTGACTTTC; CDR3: CASSLEEGSGANVLTF
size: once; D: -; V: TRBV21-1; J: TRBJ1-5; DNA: TGTGCCAGCAGCAATATTTCAGCTAGGCAGCCCCAGCATTTT; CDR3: CASSNISARQPQHF
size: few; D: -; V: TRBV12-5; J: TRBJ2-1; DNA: TGTGCTAGTGGTTTGGTAAAAACCCAGGGGGGCGCCTCTCTCCGTGGGCAGTTCTTC; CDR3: CASGLVKTQGGASLRGQFF
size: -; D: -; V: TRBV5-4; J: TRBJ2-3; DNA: TGTGCCAGCAGCTTGCTCGGCACAGATACGCAGTATTTT; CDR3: CASSLLGTDTQYF
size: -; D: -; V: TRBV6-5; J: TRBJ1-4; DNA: TGTGCCAGCAGTTACCTAGGGCCTAATGAAAAACTGTTTTTT; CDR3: CASSYLGPNEKLFF
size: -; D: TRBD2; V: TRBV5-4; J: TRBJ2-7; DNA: TGTGCCAGCAGCCCCGGCGGGGGGCAATACTACGAGCAGTACTTC; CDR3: CASSPGGGQYYEQYF
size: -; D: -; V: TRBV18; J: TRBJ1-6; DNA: TGTGCCAGCTCACCAGGTACCGATTATAATTCACCCCTCCACTTT; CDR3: CASSPGTDYNSPLHF
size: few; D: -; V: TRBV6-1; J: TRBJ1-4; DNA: TGTGCCAGCAGTGACAGGGTTGAAAAACTGTTTTTT; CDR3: CASSDRVEKLFF
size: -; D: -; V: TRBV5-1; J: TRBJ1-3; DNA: TGCGCCAGCAGCCTAACCGGGGGAGGGCAGACCTTTGGAAACACCATATATTTT; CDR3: CASSLTGGGQTFGNTIYF
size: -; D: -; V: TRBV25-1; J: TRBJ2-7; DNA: TGTGCCAGCAGTGAATCCGAAGGAGCAGGAAGCTCCTACGAGCAGTACTTC; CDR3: CASSESEGAGSSYEQYF
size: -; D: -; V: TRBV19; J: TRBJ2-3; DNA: TGTGCCAGTCGAGGGGTAGCGACAGATACGCAGTATTTT; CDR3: CASRGVATDTQYF
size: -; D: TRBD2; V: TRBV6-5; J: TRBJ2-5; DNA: TGTGCCAGCAGGGGACTAGAGTGGATAGAGACCCAGTACTTC; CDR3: CASRGLEWIETQYF
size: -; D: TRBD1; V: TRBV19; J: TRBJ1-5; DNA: TGTGCCAGTAGTATTGCGGGAACAGGGGCCACATATCAGCCCCAGCATTTT; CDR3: CASSIAGTGATYQPQHF
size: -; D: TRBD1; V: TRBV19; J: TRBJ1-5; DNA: TGTGCCAGTAGTAGCCGGGACAGGGGTTCAGGTCAGCCCCAGCATTTT; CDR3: CASSSRDRGSGQPQHF
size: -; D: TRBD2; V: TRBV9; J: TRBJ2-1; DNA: TGTGCCAGCAGCGTAAGTGGGACTAGTAAAGAGCAGTTCTTC; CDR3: CASSVSGTSKEQFF
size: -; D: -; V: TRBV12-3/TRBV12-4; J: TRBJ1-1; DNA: TGTGCCAGCAGGAGTCTGGGCACTGAAGCTTTCTTT; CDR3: CASRSLGTEAFF
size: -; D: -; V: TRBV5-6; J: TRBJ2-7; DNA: TGTGCCAGCAGCCTCGAGGGACGTAGCTTCGAGCAGTACTTC; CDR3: CASSLEGRSFEQYF
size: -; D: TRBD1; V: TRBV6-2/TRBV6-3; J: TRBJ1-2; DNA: TGTGCCAGCAGTGACTGGGACAGCACCTATGGCTACACCTTC; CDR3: CASSDWDSTYGYTF
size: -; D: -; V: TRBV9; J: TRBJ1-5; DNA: TGTGCCAGCAGCGTAGACGGGGGGGTAGGGCCCCAGCATTTT; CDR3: CASSVDGGVGPQHF
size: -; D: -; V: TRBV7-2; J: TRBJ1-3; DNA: TGTGCCAGCAGCTCCTACGGAAGCTCTGGAAACACCATATATTTT; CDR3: CASSSYGSSGNTIYF
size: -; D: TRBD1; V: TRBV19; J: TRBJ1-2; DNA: TGTGCCAGTAACCGTCGGACAGGCCCGGACGGCTACACCTTC; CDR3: CASNRRTGPDGYTF
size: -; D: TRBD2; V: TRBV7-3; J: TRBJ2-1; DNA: TGTGCCAGCAGCTTATTGGCGGGGGCCTACAATGAGCAGTTCTTC; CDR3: CASSLLAGAYNEQFF
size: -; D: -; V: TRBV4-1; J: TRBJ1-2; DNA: TGCGCCAGCAGCCAATTCGGTGACAGTCATGGCTACACCTTC; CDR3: CASSQFGDSHGYTF
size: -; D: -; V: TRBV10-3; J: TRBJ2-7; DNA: TGTGCCATCAGGGACTTGAGTTCCTACGAGCAGTACTTC; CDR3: CAIRDLSSYEQYF
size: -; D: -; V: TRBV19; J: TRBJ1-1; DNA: TGTGCCAGCTCACCGGGCCCCGAGAGTGCTTTCTTT; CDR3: CASSPGPESAFF
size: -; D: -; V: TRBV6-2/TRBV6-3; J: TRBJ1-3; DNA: TGTGCCAGCAGTCGACAGGCCTCTGGAAACACCATATATTTT; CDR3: CASSRQASGNTIYF
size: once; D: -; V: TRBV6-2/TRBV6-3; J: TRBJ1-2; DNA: TGTGCCAGCAGTCGCAAGGGACATTCGACCCATGGCTACACCTTC; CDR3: CASSRKGHSTHGYTF
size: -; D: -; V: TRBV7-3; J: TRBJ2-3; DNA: TGTGCCAGCAGCTTAGTAGGTGCCTCTAGCACAGATACGCAGTATTTT; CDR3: CASSLVGASSTDTQYF
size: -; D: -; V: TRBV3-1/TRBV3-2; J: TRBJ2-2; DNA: TGTGCCAGCAGCCCCAGGTGGTCGGACACCGGGGAGCTGTTTTTT; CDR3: CASSPRWSDTGELFF
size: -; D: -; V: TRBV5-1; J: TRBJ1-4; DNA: TGCGCCAGCAGCGAGGGCCCCAGTGAAAAACTGTTTTTT; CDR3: CASSEGPSEKLFF
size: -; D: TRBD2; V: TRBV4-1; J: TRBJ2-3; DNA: TGCGCCACCCGGAACGCGGGGGGCAACACAGATACGCAGTATTTT; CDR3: CATRNAGGNTDTQYF
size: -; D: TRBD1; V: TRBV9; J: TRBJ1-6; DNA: TGTGCCAGCAGCGCCCCCGGACAGGGGGGCTCACCCCTCCACTTT; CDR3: CASSAPGQGGSPLHF
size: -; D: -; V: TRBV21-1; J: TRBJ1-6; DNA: TGTGCCAACCCGACAGGGAAGGACTCCTATAATTCACCCCTCCACTTT; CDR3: CANPTGKDSYNSPLHF
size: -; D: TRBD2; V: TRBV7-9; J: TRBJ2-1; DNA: TGTGCCAGCAGCAAAGGGGAGGGCCTCTCCTACAATGAGCAGTTCTTC; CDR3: CASSKGEGLSYNEQFF
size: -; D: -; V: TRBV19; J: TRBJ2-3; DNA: TGTGCCAGTAGTATAGGGGGAGAGGGGCTCGATACGCAGTATTTT; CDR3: CASSIGGEGLDTQYF
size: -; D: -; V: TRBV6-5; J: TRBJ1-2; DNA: TGTGCCAGCACCCGCCTCTCGAGCGGCTATGGCTACACCTTC; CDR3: CASTRLSSGYGYTF
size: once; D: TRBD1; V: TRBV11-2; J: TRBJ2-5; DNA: TGTGCCAGCAGCTTAGCCGGGACAGGGTGGCAAGAGACCCAGTACTTC; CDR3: CASSLAGTGWQETQYF
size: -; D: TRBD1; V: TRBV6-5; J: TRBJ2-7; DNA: TGTGCCAGCAGTTATAGCCGGGACAGCTCCTACGAGCAGTACTTC; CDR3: CASSYSRDSSYEQYF
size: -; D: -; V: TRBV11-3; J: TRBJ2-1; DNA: TGTGCCAGCAGCTTTGGGCAGGGGATCGGTGAGCAGTTCTTC; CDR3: CASSFGQGIGEQFF